The 27 T cell receptor beta chains listed next were all sequenced from one sample in a study of T cells in Graves' hyperthyroidism and ophthalmopathy (dated by TCRdb to about 2019). The library came from multiplex PCR. Sequencing was carried out with an Illumina HiSeq 2000. Amplification of TCR beta CDR3 regions was carried out from RNA transcripts. The TCR CDR3 was subjected to a first round of RT-PCR using the HTBI primer set and the Qiagen OneStep RT-PCR kit. The raw public data were reprocessed by TCRdb itself: fastp quality trimming at Q25, MiXCR clonotype calling, in-frame beta chains only. Each record represents a unique CDR3 protein, reported with the most common genes and DNA among its rows. Here the sample has a few hundred thousand distinct CDR3 sequences; approximately 18% occur a single time. The ten largest clonotypes hold around 40% of the sample. Sequencing input: blood. The receptors here all came from a man between 18 and 29 years old with Graves' ophthalmopathy.

This sequence joins TRBV5-6 and TRBJ2-1; possibly TRBD1 or TRBD2 for D (5 bases each). Trimming took off 3 bases at V and 0 bases at J, with 10 bases between the two ends. The CDR3 has 15 amino acids. Germline V gene sequence: CDR1 SGHDT, CDR2 YYEEEE. Written as DNA, the CDR3 is TGTGCCAGCAGCTGGGACGTCAGCTCCTACAATGAGCAGTTCTTC. This sequence encodes CASSWDVSSYNEQFF.

The table lists this clonotype with many counts. V and J are TRBV7-3 and TRBJ1-1; D is possibly TRBD1 (5 bases). The CDR3 has 15 residues. Trimming removed 1 base from V and 3 bases from J, with 12 bases in between. Looked up from germline, CDR1 is SGHTA and CDR2 is FQGTGA. CDR3 bases: TGTGCCAGCAGCTTAATGGGAGGAGGGGACACTGAAGCTTTCTTT. Translating it yields CASSLMGGGDTEAFF.

V usage is TRBV28 and J usage is TRBJ2-1, with 10 bases that match TRBD1. The germline gives CDR1 MDHEN, CDR2 SYDVKM. With 5 bases clipped from V and 9 bases from J, the junction kept 10 bases outside the gene matches. This CDR3 spans 15 amino acids. The CDR3 nucleotides read TGTGCCAGCAGTCGCCCCGGGACAGGGGAGGGTGAGCAGTTCTTC. Its translation: CASSRPGTGEGEQFF.

The gene calls are TRBV9 and TRBJ2-1; 9 bases are shared with TRBD1. The CDR3 has 17 amino acids. Looked up from germline, CDR1 is SGDLS and CDR2 is YYNGEE. Germline trimming cut 2 bases from V and 8 bases from J; bases unmatched to any gene: 14. CDR3 DNA sequence: TGTGCCAGCAGCGTCCGATCCGGGACAGGGAGTAAACATGAGCAGTTCTTC. Residues: CASSVRSGTGSKHEQFF. Full variable domain (remainder filled in from reference TRBV9 and TRBJ2-1): DSGVTQTPKHLITATGQRVTLRCSPRSGDLSVYWYQQSLDQGLQFLIQYYNGEERAKGNILERFSAQQFPDLHSELNLSSLELGDSALYFCASSVRSGTGSKHEQFFGPGTRLTVL.

This clonotype was seen a handful of times. CDR3 residues: CATSDPGSLYNEQFF. CDR3 coding DNA: TGTGCCACCAGTGACCCGGGGAGCCTCTACAATGAGCAGTTCTTC. This chain uses TRBV24-1 with TRBJ2-1; D perhaps matches TRBD2 (5 bases). This CDR3 is 15 amino acids long. V lost 4 bases and J lost 3, with 12 bases in between. CDR1 KGHDR and CDR2 SFDVKD come from the germline V gene.

This rearrangement joins TRBV15 to TRBJ2-6; the D is unclear. The CDR3 spans 16 residues. CDR1 LNHNV and CDR2 YYDKDF come from the germline V gene (reference sequence). The ends were cut back, 0 bases at V and 1 base at J, with 7 bases in the middle. The CDR3 loop is CATSRDLGSGANVLTF. The DNA for the CDR3 is TGTGCCACCAGCAGAGATCTTGGGTCTGGGGCCAACGTCCTGACTTTC.

This clonotype was detected ten times or more. This chain uses TRBV18 with TRBJ2-1; D is possibly TRBD2 (6 bases). With 2 bases removed from V and 5 bases from J, the gap between germline ends came to 10 bases. Germline lookup yields CDR1 KGHSH and CDR2 LQKENI. CDR3 length: 14 amino acids. In DNA form, the CDR3 reads TGTGCCAGCTCACCAGTTCTAGCGAACAATGAGCAGTTCTTC. This codes for CASSPVLANNEQFF.

There are many counts of this clonotype. J is TRBJ2-7 and V is TRBV7-9, with 7 bases fitting TRBD1. This CDR3 is built from 13 residues. Germline CDR1 SEHNR, CDR2 FQNEAQ (reference sequence). The J segment lost 5 bases and the V segment lost 5 bases, leaving 6 bases of the junction unmatched. In DNA form, the CDR3 reads TGTGCCAGCAGCCCGACAGGGCTCAACGAGCAGTACTTC. Its protein is CASSPTGLNEQYF.

This clonotype was seen at least ten times. The J gene is TRBJ2-2, the V gene TRBV6-1; 7 bases line up with TRBD1. Germline CDR1 MNHNS, CDR2 SASEGT. The CDR3 loop spans 14 amino acids. The ends lost 6 bases at V and 3 bases at J; junction bases unmatched: 4. This chain's CDR3 is CASRHDRDTGELFF. CDR3 nucleotide sequence: TGTGCCAGCAGACACGACAGGGACACCGGGGAGCTGTTTTTT.

This clonotype appeared many times. This chain connects TRBV6-1 to TRBJ1-5; no clear D. V was cut by 5 bases and J by 2 bases, with 13 bases left in between. The CDR3 totals 15 residues. Germline-derived CDR1 and CDR2 are MNHNS and SASEGT. CDR3 residues: CASSRRRSGNQPQHF. CDR3 in DNA: TGTGCCAGCAGTCGCCGGCGGTCGGGCAATCAGCCCCAGCATTTT.

This clonotype has more than one count but fewer than ten. This chain connects TRBV2 to TRBJ2-1; 15 bases agree with TRBD2. CDR1 SNHLY and CDR2 FYNNEI come from the germline V gene. The CDR3 length is 17 residues. With V trimmed by 8 bases and J by 6 bases, 11 bases remained unmatched. The CDR3 sequence: CASGARTSGGAGNEQFF. CDR3 in DNA: TGTGCCAGCGGTGCTCGGACTAGCGGGGGGGCGGGCAATGAGCAGTTCTTC.

In regard to this clonotype: Being one base from a much bigger clone, this may be a read error. Because the CDR3 is missing its conserved closing phenylalanine or tryptophan, this is likely a read error. The chain recombines TRBV12-3 or TRBV12-4 with TRBJ1-1; D remains unclear. The V gene lost 6 bases and the J gene lost 7 bases, with 9 bases spanning the gap. This CDR3 region has 11 residues. CDR3 nucleotides: TGTGCCAGCAGCCAATTAGGTGAAGCTTTCCTT. Its protein is CASSQLGEAFL.

The rearrangement joins TRBV19 to TRBJ1-2, with TRBD1 matching 7 bases. CDR1 LNHDA and CDR2 SQIVND come from the germline V gene (reference sequence). The V gene end was trimmed by 7 bases and the J gene end by 1 base; junction bases not matched to a gene: 6. The CDR3 contains 14 residues. Here the CDR3 DNA reads TGTGCCAGTATCCCAGGGGGTCTTAACTATGGCTACACCTTC. Amino acids: CASIPGGLNYGYTF.

The table lists this clonotype with many counts. The chain recombines TRBV7-8 with TRBJ2-7; unclear D gene. This CDR3 region has 13 residues. Germline loops: CDR1 SGHVS, CDR2 FQNEAQ. Between the trimmed V and J ends, which lost 1 base and 4 bases, there was a span of 8 bases. In DNA, the CDR3 is TGTGCCAGCAGCTTAGAGGCCGGTTACGAGCAGTACTTC. The encoded protein is CASSLEAGYEQYF. The full variable domain, with the rest looked up from reference TRBV7-8 and TRBJ2-7, is GAGVSQSPRYKVAKRGQDVALRCDPISGHVSLFWYQQALGQGPEFLTYFQNEAQLDKSGLPSDRFFAERPEGSVSTLKIQRTQQEDSAVYLCASSLEAGYEQYFGPGTRLTVT.

This clonotype was seen repeatedly, ten times or more. The chain employs TRBV5-5 and TRBJ2-5; TRBD2 might be the D (6 bases). Germline CDR1 and CDR2: SGHKS and YYEKEE (reference sequence). There are 16 residues in the CDR3. Deletions cut 0 bases from V and 2 bases from J, with 14 bases between. Here the CDR3 DNA reads TGTGCCAGCAGCTTGGCGGGGGTCGGAGGACAAGAGACCCAGTACTTC. Translated: CASSLAGVGGQETQYF.

This clonotype was recorded many times. The DNA of the CDR3 is TGTGCCAGCAGTGCCCGGACGTCACCGCAAAACATTCAGTACTTC. Its protein product is CASSARTSPQNIQYF. The V call is TRBV2, the J call TRBJ2-4, with D uncertain. There are 15 residues in the CDR3. CDR1 and CDR2 (germline): SNHLY, FYNNEI. V shed 4 bases and J shed 5 bases, with 15 bases lying between them.

The chain has TRBV10-1 and TRBJ2-1; 9 bases are shared with TRBD1. This CDR3 is built from 16 residues. Germline V CDR1 and CDR2: WNHNN, SYGVQD (reference sequence). J gave up 6 bases and V 3 bases, and 9 bases lay outside the gene matches. The CDR3 sequence: CASSDPGGQGFNEQFF. The DNA for the CDR3 is TGCGCCAGCAGTGACCCCGGGGGACAGGGTTTCAATGAGCAGTTCTTC.

This clonotype was counted at least ten times. The chain joins TRBV7-8 to TRBJ1-2; tentatively, D is TRBD1 (5 bases). The germline CDR1 and CDR2 sequences are SGHVS and FQNEAQ. The CDR3 extends over 13 amino acids. Trimming took 2 bases from V and 8 from J, leaving 12 bases between them. CDR3 sequence reads: CASSLMTVWGYTF. Written as DNA, the CDR3 is TGTGCCAGCAGCTTAATGACAGTTTGGGGCTACACCTTC.

The gene calls are TRBV2 and TRBJ2-1; 10 bases fit TRBD2. The germline CDR1 and CDR2 sequences are SNHLY and FYNNEI. The CDR3 is 13 residues long. J gave up 9 bases and V 7 bases, and 6 bases lay outside the gene matches. CDR3 nucleotide sequence: TGTGCCAGCAATAGCGGGGGGCGGGGTGAGCAGTTCTTC. The encoded protein is CASNSGGRGEQFF.

This clonotype has ten or more counts. The chain is built from TRBV12-3 or TRBV12-4 and TRBJ1-2; D might be TRBD1 (5 bases). Trimming cost V 3 bases and J 8 bases, with 10 bases left between them. There are 12 residues in the CDR3. The CDR3 coding sequence is TGTGCCAGCAGTTTGACAGCGGAGGGCTACACCTTC. Its protein is CASSLTAEGYTF.

The table lists this clonotype with many counts. V and J are TRBV7-8 and TRBJ2-7; D gene ambiguous. The CDR3 is 14 amino acids. V was pared by 1 base and J by 5 bases, with 12 bases between. Per the germline V gene, CDR1 is SGHVS and CDR2 is FQNEAQ. The CDR3 loop is CASSLENSGNEQYF. The CDR3 bases are TGTGCCAGCAGCTTAGAAAACAGTGGTAACGAGCAGTACTTC. Together with reference TRBV7-8 and TRBJ2-7, the CDR3 gives the full variable domain: GAGVSQSPRYKVAKRGQDVALRCDPISGHVSLFWYQQALGQGPEFLTYFQNEAQLDKSGLPSDRFFAERPEGSVSTLKIQRTQQEDSAVYLCASSLENSGNEQYFGPGTRLTVT.

The rearrangement uses TRBV9 and TRBJ2-1; no reliable D call. The CDR3 consists of 15 residues. CDR1 and CDR2 from the germline V gene are SGDLS and YYNGEE. Trimming took off 0 bases at V and 6 bases at J, with 13 bases between the two ends. Here the CDR3 DNA reads TGTGCCAGCAGCGTAGAGGGTTATTCCGGCAATGAGCAGTTCTTC. It codes for CASSVEGYSGNEQFF.

This clonotype was recorded many times. The chain links TRBV12-3 or TRBV12-4 to TRBJ2-7; D perhaps matches TRBD1 (6 bases). V was cut by 6 bases and J by 2 bases, with 17 bases left in between. This CDR3 spans 15 amino acids. The CDR3 loop reads CASSPGHVIPYEQYF. CDR3 in DNA: TGTGCCAGCAGCCCGGGACATGTTATTCCCTACGAGCAGTACTTC.

In its sample, this clonotype was seen many times. The V and J genes are TRBV5-1 and TRBJ1-3, with D unresolved. CDR3 size: 14 residues. Trimming took 3 bases from V and 4 from J, leaving 11 bases between them. Germline V gene sequence: CDR1 SGHRS, CDR2 YFSETQ. The CDR3 region is CASSSWTEGNTIYF. CDR3 sequence (DNA): TGCGCCAGCAGCTCCTGGACCGAGGGAAACACCATATATTTT.

This chain joins TRBV6-1 and TRBJ2-2; either TRBD1 or TRBD2 may supply D (6 bases each). The germline CDR1 and CDR2 sequences are MNHNS and SASEGT. Trimming took 7 bases from V and 4 from J, leaving 19 bases between them. This CDR3 has 16 amino acids. The CDR3 region is CASNKGGRPPTGELFF. In DNA, the CDR3 is TGTGCCAGCAACAAAGGGGGGCGCCCTCCCACCGGGGAGCTGTTTTTT.

This clonotype was recorded at least ten times. V is TRBV12-3 or TRBV12-4 and J is TRBJ2-1; the D call may be TRBD1 or TRBD2 (7 bases each). The CDR3 is made up of 15 amino acids. The germline V and J ends were trimmed by 6 bases and 4 bases, with 16 bases remaining between them. In DNA, the CDR3 is TGTGCCAGCAGCTACTCAGGGGGGGCTTACAATGAGCAGTTCTTC. This sequence encodes CASSYSGGAYNEQFF.

Worth noting for this clonotype: A single base separates this from a much larger clone, so it may be a read error. The chain links TRBV2 to TRBJ2-5; D might be TRBD1 (6 bases). CDR1 SNHLY and CDR2 FYNNEI come from the germline V gene. CDR3 size: 11 residues. The chain's CDR3 is CARGAQEAQYF. DNA of the CDR3: TGTGCCAGGGGGGCCCAAGAGGCCCAGTACTTC.